The subject of this entry is one T cell receptor (beta chain). As yet, its antigen is unknown. The sample belongs to a study of Ad26.COV2.S vaccination and SARS-CoV-2 variants. Clones were sequenced by immunoSEQ multiplex PCR, and TCRdb holds only the in-frame ones, with some missing. The data contain 360,000 or so clones, about 88% of them singletons. The treatment is: roughly 18 received Ad26.COV2.S at low or high dose, single or two shots; several received placebo; per-sample allocation not given. Day 63 after the first injection of vaccine or placebo was the sampling time. Study-wide findings and caveats: Participants in the vaccine arm had higher spike-specific TCR breadth; placebo recipients had lower. People who got the vaccine or the placebo had similar non-spike TCR breadth.

The sample here was peripheral blood, taken in a trial of Ad26.COV2.S vaccine versus placebo. This receptor was taken from a person between 18 and 65 years old who received the Ad26.COV2.S COVID-19 vaccine or a placebo.

CDR3 bases: TGTGCCAGCAGAACCTCCGGGACAGGGGAAGAGACCCAGTACTTC. Protein sequence: CASRTSGTGEETQYF. V gene TRBV28 combines with J gene TRBJ2-5; 10 positions match TRBD1. Germline CDR1 MDHEN, CDR2 SYDVKM. The CDR3 totals 15 residues. The ends lost 6 bases at V and 3 bases at J; junction bases unmatched: 7.